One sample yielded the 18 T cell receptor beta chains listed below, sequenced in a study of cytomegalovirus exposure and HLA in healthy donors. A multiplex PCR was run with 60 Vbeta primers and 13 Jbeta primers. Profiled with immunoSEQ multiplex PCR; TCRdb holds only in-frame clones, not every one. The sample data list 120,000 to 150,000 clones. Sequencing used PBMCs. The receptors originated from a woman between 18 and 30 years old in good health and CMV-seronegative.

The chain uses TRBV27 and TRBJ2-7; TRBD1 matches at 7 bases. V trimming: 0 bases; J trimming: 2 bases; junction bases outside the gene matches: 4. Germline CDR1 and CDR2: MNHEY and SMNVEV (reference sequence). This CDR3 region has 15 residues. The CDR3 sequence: CASSLSGQTPYEQYF. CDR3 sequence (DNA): TGTGCCAGCAGTTTATCGGGACAGACACCCTACGAGCAGTACTTC.

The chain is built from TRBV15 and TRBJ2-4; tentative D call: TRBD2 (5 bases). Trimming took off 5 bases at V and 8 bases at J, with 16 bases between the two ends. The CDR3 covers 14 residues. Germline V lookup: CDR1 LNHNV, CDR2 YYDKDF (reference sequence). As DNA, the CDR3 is TGTGCCACCAGCCGAGGACTGGATGTGTACATTCAGTACTTC. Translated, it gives CATSRGLDVYIQYF.

DNA for the CDR3: TGCGCCAGCAGTGATTCGGGACTCAATCATCCTACGCAGTATTTT. Translating gives CASSDSGLNHPTQYF. This chain joins TRBV10-2 and TRBJ2-3; possible D gene TRBD2, 6 bases. The germline V gene encodes CDR1 WSHSY and CDR2 SAAADI. The CDR3 sequence is 15 residues long. V lost 3 bases and J 8 bases, leaving 18 bases between the germline ends.

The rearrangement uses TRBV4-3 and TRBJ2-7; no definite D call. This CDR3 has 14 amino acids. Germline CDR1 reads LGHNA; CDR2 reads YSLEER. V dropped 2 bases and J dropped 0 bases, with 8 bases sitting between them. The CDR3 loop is CASSQTLDSYEQYV. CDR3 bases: TGCGCCAGCAGCCAAACTTTGGACTCCTACGAGCAGTACGTC.

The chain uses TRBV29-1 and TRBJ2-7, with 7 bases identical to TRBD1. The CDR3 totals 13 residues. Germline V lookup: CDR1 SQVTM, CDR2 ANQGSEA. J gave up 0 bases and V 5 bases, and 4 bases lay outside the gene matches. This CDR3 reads CSVKGQYSYEQYF. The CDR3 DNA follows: TGCAGCGTTAAGGGACAGTACTCCTACGAGCAGTACTTC.

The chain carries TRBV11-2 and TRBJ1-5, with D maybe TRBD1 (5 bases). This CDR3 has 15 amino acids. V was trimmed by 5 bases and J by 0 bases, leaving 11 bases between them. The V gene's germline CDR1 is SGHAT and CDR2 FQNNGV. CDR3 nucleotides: TGTGCCAGCAGCAAGGGGTCAGATAGCAATCAGCCCCAGCATTTT. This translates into CASSKGSDSNQPQHF.

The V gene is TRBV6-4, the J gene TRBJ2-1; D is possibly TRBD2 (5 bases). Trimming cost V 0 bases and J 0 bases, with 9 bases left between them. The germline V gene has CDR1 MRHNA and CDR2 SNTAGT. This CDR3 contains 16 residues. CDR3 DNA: TGTGCCAGCAGTGACTCAAAGCGGAACTCCTACAATGAGCAGTTCTTC. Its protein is CASSDSKRNSYNEQFF.

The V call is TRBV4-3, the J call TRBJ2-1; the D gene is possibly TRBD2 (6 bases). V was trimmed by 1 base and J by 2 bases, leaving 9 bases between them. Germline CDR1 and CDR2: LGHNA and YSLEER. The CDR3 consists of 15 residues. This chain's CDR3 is CASSQVAGPYNEQFF. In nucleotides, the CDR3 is TGCGCCAGCAGCCAAGTGGCGGGGCCCTACAATGAGCAGTTCTTC.

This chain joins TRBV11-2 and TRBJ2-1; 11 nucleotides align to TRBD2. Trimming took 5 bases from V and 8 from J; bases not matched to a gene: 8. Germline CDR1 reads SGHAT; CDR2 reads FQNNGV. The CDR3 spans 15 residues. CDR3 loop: CASSHSGRGFYEQFF. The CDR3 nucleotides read TGTGCCAGCAGCCATAGCGGGAGGGGATTCTATGAGCAGTTCTTC.

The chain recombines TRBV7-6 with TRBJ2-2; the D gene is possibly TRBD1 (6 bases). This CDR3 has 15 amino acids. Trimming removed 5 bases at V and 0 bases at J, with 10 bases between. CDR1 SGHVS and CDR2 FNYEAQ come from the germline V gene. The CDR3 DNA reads TGTGCCAGCAGCCTGACAGGCACGAACACCGGGGAGCTGTTTTTT. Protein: CASSLTGTNTGELFF.

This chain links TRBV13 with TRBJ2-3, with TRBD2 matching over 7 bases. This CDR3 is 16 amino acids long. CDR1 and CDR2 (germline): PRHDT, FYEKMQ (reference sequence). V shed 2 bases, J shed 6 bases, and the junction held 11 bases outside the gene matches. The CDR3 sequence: CASSLNPGRVIDTQYF. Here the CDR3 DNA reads TGTGCCAGCAGCTTAAACCCTGGGAGGGTAATTGATACGCAGTATTTT.

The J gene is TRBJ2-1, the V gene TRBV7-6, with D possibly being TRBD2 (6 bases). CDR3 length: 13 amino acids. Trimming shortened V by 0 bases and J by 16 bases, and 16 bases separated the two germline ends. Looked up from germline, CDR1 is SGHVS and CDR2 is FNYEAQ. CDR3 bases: TGTGCCAGCAGCTTAGCGCCTGGGACTGGGCGATTCTTC. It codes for CASSLAPGTGRFF.

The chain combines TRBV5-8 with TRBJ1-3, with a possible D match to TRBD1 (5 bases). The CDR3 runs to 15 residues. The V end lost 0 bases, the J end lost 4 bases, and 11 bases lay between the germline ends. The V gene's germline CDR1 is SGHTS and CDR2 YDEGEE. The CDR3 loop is CASSLVVRQGNTIYF. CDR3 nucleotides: TGTGCCAGCAGCTTGGTGGTGAGACAGGGAAACACCATATATTTT.

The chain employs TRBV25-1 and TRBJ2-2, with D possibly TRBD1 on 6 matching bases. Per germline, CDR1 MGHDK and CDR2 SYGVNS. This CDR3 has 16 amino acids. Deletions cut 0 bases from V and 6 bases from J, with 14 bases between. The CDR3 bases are TGTGCCAGCAGTGAATATACCCCGTACAGGGCCGGGGAGCTGTTTTTT. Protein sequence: CASSEYTPYRAGELFF.

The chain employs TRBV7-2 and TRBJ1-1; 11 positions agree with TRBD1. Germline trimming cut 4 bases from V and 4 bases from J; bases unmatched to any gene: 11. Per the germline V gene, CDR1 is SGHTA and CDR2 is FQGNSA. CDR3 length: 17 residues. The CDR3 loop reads CASSWVGTGGAGTEAFF. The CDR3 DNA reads TGTGCCAGCAGCTGGGTTGGGACAGGGGGGGCGGGCACTGAAGCTTTCTTT.

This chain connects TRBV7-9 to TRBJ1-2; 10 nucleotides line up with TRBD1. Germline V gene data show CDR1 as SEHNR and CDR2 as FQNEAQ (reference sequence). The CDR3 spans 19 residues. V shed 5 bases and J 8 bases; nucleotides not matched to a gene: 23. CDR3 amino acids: CASSPYTRPRDRGGDGYTF. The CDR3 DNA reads TGTGCCAGCAGCCCCTACACACGACCCCGGGACAGGGGAGGGGACGGCTACACCTTC. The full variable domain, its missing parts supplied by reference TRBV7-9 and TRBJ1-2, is DTGVSQNPRHKITKRGQNVTFRCDPISEHNRLYWYRQTLGQGPEFLTYFQNEAQLEKSRLLSDRFSAERPKGSFSTLEIQRTEQGDSAMYLCASSPYTRPRDRGGDGYTFGSGTRLTVV.

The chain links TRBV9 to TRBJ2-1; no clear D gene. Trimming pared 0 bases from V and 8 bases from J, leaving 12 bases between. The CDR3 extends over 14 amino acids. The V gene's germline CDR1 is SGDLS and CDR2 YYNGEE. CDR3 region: CASSVGPEPYEQFF. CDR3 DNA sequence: TGTGCCAGCAGCGTAGGACCGGAGCCATATGAGCAGTTCTTC.

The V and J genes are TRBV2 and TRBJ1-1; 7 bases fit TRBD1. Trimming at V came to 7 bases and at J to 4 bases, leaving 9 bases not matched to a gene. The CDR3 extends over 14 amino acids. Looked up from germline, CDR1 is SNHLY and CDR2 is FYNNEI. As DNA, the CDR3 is TGTGCCAGCAACGCTTTGAGACAGGGCACTGAAGCTTTCTTT. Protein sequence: CASNALRQGTEAFF.